These T cell receptor beta chains were read from a single sample in a study of early T cells in non-severe SARS-CoV-2 infection. Using its own MiXCR run on the 5' RACE reads, TCRdb lists one record per CDR3 protein. The sample lists some 80,000 distinct CDR3 sequences, about an eighth occurring once. The sample comprised whole blood. The receptor source for this set is an adult who was a healthcare worker with PCR-confirmed SARS-CoV-2 infection or an uninfected control (not recorded which). CDR3s leave out the opening cysteine and the closing phenylalanine or tryptophan. Each record gives: V gene, CDR3 protein.

V: TRBV11-2; CDR3: ASSLRKGMNTEAF
V: TRBV9; CDR3: ASTGVGDTEAF
V: TRBV5-1; CDR3: ASSLWGYYTDTQY
V: TRBV29-1; CDR3: SVGGSRNTGELF
V: TRBV20-1; CDR3: SASAGDRHNEQF
V: TRBV4-2; CDR3: ASSQDRRETQY
V: TRBV30; CDR3: AWSVKGLRGQPQH
V: TRBV5-6; CDR3: ASSSEGLRDYGYT
V: TRBV5-4; CDR3: ASSPLRGADTGELF
V: TRBV20-1; CDR3: SATGLAGEETQY
V: TRBV5-1; CDR3: ASSREQAYGYT
V: TRBV7-9; CDR3: ASSLGRREDGYT
V: TRBV4-3; CDR3: VSSQDLGRSTLAGGNTIY
V: TRBV11-2; CDR3: ASSDRTFQETQY
V: TRBV12-5; CDR3: ASAREGGVTEAF
V: TRBV7-8; CDR3: ASSVVVVSSYNSPLH
V: TRBV29-1; CDR3: SVGPGSTDTQY
V: TRBV6-2/TRBV6-3; CDR3: ASSSITSGATDTQY
V: TRBV5-1; CDR3: ASSFDGGAQETQY
V: TRBV29-1; CDR3: SAKDRERGETQY
V: TRBV7-6; CDR3: ASSLNRQETQY
V: TRBV6-1; CDR3: ASRDNLNQPQH
V: TRBV6-5; CDR3: ASSRTIYNEQF
V: TRBV5-5; CDR3: ASSLEAGISSYEQY
V: TRBV10-3; CDR3: AIARGYNEQF
V: TRBV15; CDR3: ATSGGTGRSQPQH
V: TRBV9; CDR3: ASSVKRTSDNEQF
V: TRBV5-1; CDR3: ASSGTGNTGELF
V: TRBV7-9; CDR3: ASSSDRGQAHVTEAF
V: TRBV20-1; CDR3: SARIGVAGYT
V: TRBV20-1; CDR3: SARRTSGGRPYEQY
V: TRBV2; CDR3: ASSRQGPPHEKLF
V: TRBV20-1; CDR3: SASTFRPRGTPYEQY
V: TRBV3-1; CDR3: ASSRTSEKETQY
V: TRBV7-9; CDR3: ASSSVRVSGNTIY
V: TRBV5-4; CDR3: ASAGTNYGYT
V: TRBV7-6; CDR3: ASSGGGGNEKLF
V: TRBV29-1; CDR3: SINRGRGNTIY
V: TRBV5-6; CDR3: ASSLPGTGVHGYT
V: TRBV18; CDR3: ASSPLPKSGGTDTQY
V: TRBV7-6; CDR3: ASSLASGAGNEQF
V: TRBV3-1; CDR3: ASSPRSSGTDTQY
V: TRBV18; CDR3: ASSPTGEEDTQY
V: TRBV15; CDR3: ATRAGGPTDTQY
V: TRBV10-2; CDR3: ASSESDHTDTQY
V: TRBV7-3; CDR3: ASSDTLNTEAF
V: TRBV5-1; CDR3: ASGLEPYEQY
V: TRBV3-1; CDR3: ASSQAVGLANQETQY
V: TRBV27; CDR3: ASSLSTGSGANVLT
V: TRBV7-6; CDR3: ASSLASGTLTNEKLF
V: TRBV12-3/TRBV12-4; CDR3: ASSQAGGGLETQY